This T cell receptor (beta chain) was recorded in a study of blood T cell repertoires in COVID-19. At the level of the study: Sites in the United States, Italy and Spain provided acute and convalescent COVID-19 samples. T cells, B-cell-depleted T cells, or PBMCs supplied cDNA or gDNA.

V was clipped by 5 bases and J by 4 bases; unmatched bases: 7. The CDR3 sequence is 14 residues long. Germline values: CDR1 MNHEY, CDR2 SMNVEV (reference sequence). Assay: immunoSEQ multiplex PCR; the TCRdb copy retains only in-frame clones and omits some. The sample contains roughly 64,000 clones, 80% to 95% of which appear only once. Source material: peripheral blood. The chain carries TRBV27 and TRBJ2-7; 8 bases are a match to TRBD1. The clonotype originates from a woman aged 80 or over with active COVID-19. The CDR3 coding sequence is TGTGCCAGCAGTCCCGGGGACAGGACGTACGAGCAGTACTTC. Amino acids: CASSPGDRTYEQYF.